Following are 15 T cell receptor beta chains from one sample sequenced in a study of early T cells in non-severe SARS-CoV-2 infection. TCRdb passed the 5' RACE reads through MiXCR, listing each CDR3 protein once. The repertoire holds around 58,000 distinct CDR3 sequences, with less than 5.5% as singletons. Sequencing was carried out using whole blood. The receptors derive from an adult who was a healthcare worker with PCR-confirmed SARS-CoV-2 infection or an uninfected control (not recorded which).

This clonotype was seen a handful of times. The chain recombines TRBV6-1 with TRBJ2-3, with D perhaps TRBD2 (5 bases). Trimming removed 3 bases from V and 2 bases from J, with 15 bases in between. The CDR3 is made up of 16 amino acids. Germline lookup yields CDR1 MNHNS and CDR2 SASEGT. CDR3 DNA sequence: TGTGCCAGCAGTGACCCGGGAAAACGGCCCACAGATACGCAGTATTTT. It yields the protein CASSDPGKRPTDTQYF.

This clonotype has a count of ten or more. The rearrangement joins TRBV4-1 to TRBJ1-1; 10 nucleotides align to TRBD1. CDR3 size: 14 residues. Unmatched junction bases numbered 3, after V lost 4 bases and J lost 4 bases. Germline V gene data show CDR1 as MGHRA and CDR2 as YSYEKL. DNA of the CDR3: TGCGCCAGCAGCCCCGGACAGGGGGTCACTGAAGCTTTCTTT. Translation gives CASSPGQGVTEAFF.

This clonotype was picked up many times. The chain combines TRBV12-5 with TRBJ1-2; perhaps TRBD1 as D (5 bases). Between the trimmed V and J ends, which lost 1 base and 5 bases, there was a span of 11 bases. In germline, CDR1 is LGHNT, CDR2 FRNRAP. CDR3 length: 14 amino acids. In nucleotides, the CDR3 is TGTGCTAGTGGTTTGGGGGGCAGCGATTATGGCTACACCTTC. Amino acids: CASGLGGSDYGYTF.

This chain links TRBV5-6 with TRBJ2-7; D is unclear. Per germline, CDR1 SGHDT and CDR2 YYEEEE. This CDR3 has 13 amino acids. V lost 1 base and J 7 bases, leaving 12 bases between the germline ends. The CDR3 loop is CASSLFNSREQYF. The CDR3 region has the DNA TGTGCCAGCAGCTTGTTTAATTCGCGGGAGCAGTACTTC.

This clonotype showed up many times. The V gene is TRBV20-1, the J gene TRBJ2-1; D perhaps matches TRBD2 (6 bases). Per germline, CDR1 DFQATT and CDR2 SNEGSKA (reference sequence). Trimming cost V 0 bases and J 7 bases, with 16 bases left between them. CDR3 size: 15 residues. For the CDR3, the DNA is TGCAGTGCTAGAGATTTGCGGGATGGCGTAAATGAGCAGTTCTTC. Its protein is CSARDLRDGVNEQFF.

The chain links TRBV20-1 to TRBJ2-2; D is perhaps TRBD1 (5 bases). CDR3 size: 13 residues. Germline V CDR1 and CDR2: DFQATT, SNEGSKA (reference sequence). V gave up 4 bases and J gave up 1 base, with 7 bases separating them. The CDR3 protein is CSAKQGNTGELFF. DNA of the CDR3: TGCAGTGCTAAGCAGGGGAACACCGGGGAGCTGTTTTTT.

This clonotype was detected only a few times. In nucleotides, the CDR3 is TGTGCCAGCAGCCCGACGGGGGATTGGGATACGCAGTATTTT. Encoded protein: CASSPTGDWDTQYF. The V and J genes are TRBV11-3 and TRBJ2-3; D is possibly TRBD2 (6 bases). V gave up 5 bases and J gave up 6 bases, with 15 bases separating them. The CDR3 totals 14 residues. From germline, CDR1 is SGHNT and CDR2 YENEEA.

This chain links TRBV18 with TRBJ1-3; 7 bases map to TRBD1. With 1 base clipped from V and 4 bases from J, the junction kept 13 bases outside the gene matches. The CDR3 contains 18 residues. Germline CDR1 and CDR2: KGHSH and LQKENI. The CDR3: CASSPLGTGESSGNTIYF. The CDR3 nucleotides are TGTGCCAGCTCACCACTGGGAACAGGGGAATCGTCCGGAAACACCATATATTTT.

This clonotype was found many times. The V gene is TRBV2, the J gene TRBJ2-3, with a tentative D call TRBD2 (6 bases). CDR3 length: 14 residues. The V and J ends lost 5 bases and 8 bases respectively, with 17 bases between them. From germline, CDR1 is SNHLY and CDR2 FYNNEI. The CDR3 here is CASSRDSSSGTQYF. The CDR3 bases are TGTGCCAGCAGTCGGGACTCGTCGTCCGGTACGCAGTATTTT.

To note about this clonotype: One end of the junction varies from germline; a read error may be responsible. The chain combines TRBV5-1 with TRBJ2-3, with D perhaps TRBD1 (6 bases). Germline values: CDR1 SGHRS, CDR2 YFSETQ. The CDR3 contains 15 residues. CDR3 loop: CASSLTTGSTDTRYF. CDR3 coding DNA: TGCGCCAGCAGCCTAACGACAGGATCCACAGATACGCGGTATTTT.

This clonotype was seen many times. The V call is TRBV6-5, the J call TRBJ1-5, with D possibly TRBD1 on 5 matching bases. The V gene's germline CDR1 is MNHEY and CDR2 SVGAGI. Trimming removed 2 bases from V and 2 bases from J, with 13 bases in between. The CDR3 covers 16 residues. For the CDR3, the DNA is TGTGCCAGCAGTTACGGGGGACTCAAAGGCAATCAGCCCCAGCATTTT. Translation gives CASSYGGLKGNQPQHF.

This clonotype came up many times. CDR3 amino acids: CASSSTGGRSYEQYF. The CDR3 coding sequence is TGTGCCAGCAGCTCTACAGGGGGCAGATCCTACGAGCAGTACTTC. The chain combines TRBV5-5 with TRBJ2-7, with 9 bases fitting TRBD1. The junction had 5 bases not matched to a gene; V was cut back by 3 bases and J by 1 base. Germline-derived CDR1 and CDR2 are SGHKS and YYEKEE (reference sequence). The CDR3 extends over 15 amino acids.

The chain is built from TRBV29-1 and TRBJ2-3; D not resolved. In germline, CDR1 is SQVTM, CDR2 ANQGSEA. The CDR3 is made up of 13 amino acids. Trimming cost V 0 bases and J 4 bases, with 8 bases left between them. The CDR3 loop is CSVEEGSSDTQYF. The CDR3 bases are TGCAGCGTTGAAGAAGGATCCTCAGATACGCAGTATTTT.

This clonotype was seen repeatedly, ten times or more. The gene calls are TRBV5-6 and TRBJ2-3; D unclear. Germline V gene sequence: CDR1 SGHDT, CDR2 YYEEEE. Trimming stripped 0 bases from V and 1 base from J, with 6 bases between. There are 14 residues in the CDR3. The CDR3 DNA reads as TGTGCCAGCAGCTTGGCCGACCGCACAGATACGCAGTATTTT. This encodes CASSLADRTDTQYF.

DNA for the CDR3: TGTGCCAGCAGCTTTGCGGCAGATACGCAGTATTTT. It yields the protein CASSFAADTQYF. V is TRBV7-9 and J is TRBJ2-3; D gene unclear. The CDR3 spans 12 residues. Per germline, CDR1 SEHNR and CDR2 FQNEAQ (reference sequence). Trimming removed 3 bases at V and 4 bases at J, with 5 bases between.